These 30 T cell receptor beta chains originate from one sample sequenced in a study of T cell responses to AZD1222 COVID-19 vaccine. Some clones are missing from TCRdb's copy, which holds only in-frame ones; the method was immunoSEQ multiplex PCR. The table lists about 260,000 clones, over 85% of them singletons. The sequencing here drew on peripheral blood, taken on day 0 of AZD1222 vaccination. These receptors all stem from an adult in good health.

The rearrangement links TRBV2 to TRBJ1-4; 7 bases are shared with TRBD1. Germline V lookup: CDR1 SNHLY, CDR2 FYNNEI. The V gene end was trimmed by 6 bases and the J gene end by 8 bases; junction bases not matched to a gene: 12. CDR3 length: 15 amino acids. CDR3 DNA sequence: TGTGCCAGCAGCGGATTAACAGGGGTAAACGAAAAACTGTTTTTT. Translated, it gives CASSGLTGVNEKLFF.

CDR3 DNA: TGTGCCAGCAGCCTGGGGTTCAATGAGCAGTTCTTC. Residues: CASSLGFNEQFF. J is TRBJ2-1 and V is TRBV3-1 (or the pseudogene TRBV3-2); D ambiguous. V dropped 4 bases and J dropped 6 bases, with 7 bases sitting between them. Germline V CDR1 and CDR2: LGHDT, YNNKEL (reference sequence). This CDR3 region has 12 residues.

This clone was observed once. V gene TRBV9 combines with J gene TRBJ2-3, with 12 bases matching TRBD2. The germline V gene has CDR1 SGDLS and CDR2 YYNGEE. The V gene end was trimmed by 4 bases and the J gene end by 7 bases; junction bases not matched to a gene: 4. This CDR3 is 14 amino acids long. CDR3 DNA: TGTGCCAGCAGCCTAGCGGGAGGGCCCAATACGCAGTATTTT. Translation: CASSLAGGPNTQYF.

The J gene is TRBJ1-6, the V gene TRBV2; a possible D gene is TRBD1 (5 bases). V was pared by 6 bases and J by 9 bases, with 9 bases between. Per the germline V gene, CDR1 is SNHLY and CDR2 is FYNNEI. The CDR3 contains 12 residues. In DNA, the CDR3 is TGTGCCAGCAGCCGGGACTCTTCACCCCTCCACTTT. Encoded protein: CASSRDSSPLHF.

The chain recombines TRBV27 with TRBJ1-2; D unresolved. The CDR3 is 12 residues long. Germline V gene lookup returns CDR1 MNHEY and CDR2 SMNVEV (reference sequence). Trimming took 5 bases from V and 9 from J, leaving 13 bases between them. CDR3 sequence (DNA): TGTGCCAGCAGTCAAAGGCCGGGAAGCTACACCTTC. Residues: CASSQRPGSYTF.

The chain employs TRBV21-1 and TRBJ1-2. TRBV21-1 is a known pseudogene. The CDR3 sequence is 12 residues long. The DNA for the CDR3 is TGTGCCAGCCCCGGACCCTACTATGGCTACACCTTC. Translated: CASPGPYYGYTF.

This chain connects TRBV9 to TRBJ1-4; possible D gene TRBD1, 5 bases. Trimming pared 0 bases from V and 3 bases from J, leaving 9 bases between. Germline CDR1 and CDR2: SGDLS and YYNGEE. CDR3 length equals 15 residues. In DNA form, the CDR3 reads TGTGCCAGCAGCGTAGGGGGAGGGGCTAATGAAAAACTGTTTTTT. This encodes CASSVGGGANEKLFF.

The gene calls are TRBV6-5 and TRBJ1-3; D call uncertain. Germline CDR1 MNHEY, CDR2 SVGAGI. The CDR3 runs to 14 residues. Trimming cost V 7 bases and J 1 base, with 11 bases left between them. CDR3 amino acids: CASIPDFSGNTIYF. Here the CDR3 DNA reads TGTGCCAGCATCCCGGACTTTTCTGGAAACACCATATATTTT.

V gene TRBV19 combines with J gene TRBJ2-7; tentatively, D is TRBD1 (5 bases). Germline assignment: CDR1 LNHDA and CDR2 SQIVND (reference sequence). The CDR3 length is 13 residues. The ends were cut back, 6 bases at V and 4 bases at J, with 13 bases in the middle. This CDR3 reads CASSSGLDYEQYF. The CDR3, as DNA: TGTGCCAGTAGCTCAGGGTTGGATTACGAGCAGTACTTC.

The chain carries TRBV19 and TRBJ1-2; no clear D. Germline loops: CDR1 LNHDA, CDR2 SQIVND (reference sequence). The V gene lost 5 bases and the J gene lost 2 bases, with 15 bases spanning the gap. The CDR3 is 15 amino acids. The CDR3 DNA is TGTGCCAGTAGTCCCCGGTCTACGGGAAACTATGGCTACACCTTC. It is translated as CASSPRSTGNYGYTF.

The chain recombines TRBV6-2 or TRBV6-3 with TRBJ2-2; D ambiguous. The CDR3 is 14 amino acids. Between the trimmed V and J ends, which lost 0 bases and 2 bases, there was a span of 4 bases. CDR1 MNHEY and CDR2 SVGEGT come from the germline V gene. In DNA, the CDR3 is TGTGCCAGCAGTTACTCGACCAACACCGGGGAGCTGTTTTTT. The encoded protein is CASSYSTNTGELFF.

The V gene is TRBV2, the J gene TRBJ2-5; TRBD1 agrees at 10 bases. CDR1 and CDR2 (germline): SNHLY, FYNNEI. The ends lost 7 bases at V and 5 bases at J; junction bases unmatched: 7. CDR3 length: 14 residues. The CDR3 nucleotides are TGTGCCAGCACCCCGACAGGGGGCAGGGAGACCCAGTACTTC. This sequence encodes CASTPTGGRETQYF.

CDR3 nucleotides: TGTGCCAGCAGTTCCAATAGGGAAGCTTTCTTT. Translating gives CASSSNREAFF. The chain couples TRBV28 to TRBJ1-1; no clear D. Germline CDR1 reads MDHEN; CDR2 reads SYDVKM. The CDR3 spans 11 residues. The V and J ends lost 4 bases and 8 bases respectively, with 8 bases between them.

The CDR3 DNA follows: TGTGCCAGTAGTCTACTGACGGAGTACTCTGGGGCCAACGTCCTGACTTTC. Protein sequence: CASSLLTEYSGANVLTF. This chain connects TRBV19 to TRBJ2-6; D is uncertain. The V end lost 5 bases, the J end lost 0 bases, and 14 bases lay between the germline ends. The CDR3 extends over 17 amino acids. Looked up from germline, CDR1 is LNHDA and CDR2 is SQIVND (reference sequence).

The V call is TRBV2, the J call TRBJ1-6, with D unclear. The CDR3 sequence is 16 residues long. Trimming removed 0 bases from V and 7 bases from J, with 13 bases in between. CDR1 is SNHLY, CDR2 FYNNEI, per germline. In nucleotides, the CDR3 is TGTGCCAGCAGTGAAGCGCTTGTAGGCGCCAATTCACCCCTCCACTTT. Its translation is CASSEALVGANSPLHF.

The CDR3 loop is CASSLVQPQETQYF. DNA for the CDR3: TGCGCCAGCAGCTTGGTACAGCCCCAAGAGACCCAGTACTTC. The rearrangement links TRBV5-1 to TRBJ2-5, with D hard to call. Trimming shortened V by 0 bases and J by 1 base, and 7 bases separated the two germline ends. Per germline, CDR1 SGHRS and CDR2 YFSETQ. The CDR3 has 14 residues.

This rearrangement joins TRBV5-4 to TRBJ2-3; 8 positions agree with TRBD2. From germline, CDR1 is SGHNT and CDR2 YYREEE (reference sequence). V shed 3 bases and J 9 bases; nucleotides not matched to a gene: 12. This CDR3 has 15 residues. CDR3 loop: CASSSGGTSQGTQYF. Here the CDR3 DNA reads TGTGCCAGCAGCTCGGGAGGGACGAGTCAGGGCACGCAGTATTTT.

The rearrangement uses TRBV7-2 and TRBJ1-5; D gene unclear. This CDR3 is built from 15 residues. Looked up from germline, CDR1 is SGHTA and CDR2 is FQGNSA. Trimming stripped 6 bases from V and 7 bases from J, with 19 bases between. This CDR3 is CASSSGPGRGQPQHF. CDR3 in DNA: TGTGCCAGCAGTTCGGGCCCGGGCAGAGGACAGCCCCAGCATTTT.

The rearrangement uses TRBV15 and TRBJ2-7; a possible D gene is TRBD2 (5 bases). V lost 2 bases, J lost 0 bases, and 11 bases lay in between. CDR1 is LNHNV and CDR2 is YYDKDF in the germline V gene (reference sequence). The CDR3 extends over 15 amino acids. CDR3 amino acids: CATSRPLGSSYEQYF. CDR3 bases: TGTGCCACCAGCAGACCTTTAGGGAGCTCCTACGAGCAGTACTTC.

This clone was observed a single time. The chain has TRBV4-1 and TRBJ2-3; D unclear. The CDR3 runs 13 residues. Germline V CDR1 and CDR2: MGHRA, YSYEKL. Deletions cut 1 base from V and 8 bases from J, with 10 bases between. This chain's CDR3 is CASSQAGVITQYF. The CDR3 DNA is TGCGCCAGCAGCCAAGCTGGGGTGATTACGCAGTATTTT.

The CDR3 sequence: CASSVGDVAFGSPLHF. CDR3 coding DNA: TGTGCCAGCAGCGTAGGGGATGTGGCGTTTGGGTCACCCCTCCACTTT. This chain links TRBV9 with TRBJ1-6; D uncertain. Germline CDR1 is SGDLS and CDR2 is YYNGEE. The CDR3 runs to 16 residues. V was shortened by 0 bases and J by 10 bases, with 17 bases between the two germline ends. The complete variable domain, with remaining parts taken from reference TRBV9 and TRBJ1-6, reads DSGVTQTPKHLITATGQRVTLRCSPRSGDLSVYWYQQSLDQGLQFLIQYYNGEERAKGNILERFSAQQFPDLHSELNLSSLELGDSALYFCASSVGDVAFGSPLHFGNGTRLTVT.

The genes are TRBV5-4 and TRBJ1-5, with D hard to call. The V gene's germline CDR1 is SGHNT and CDR2 YYREEE (reference sequence). The CDR3 is made up of 17 amino acids. V dropped 0 bases and J dropped 4 bases, with 17 bases sitting between them. The CDR3 here is CASSLVRGSLVNQPQHF. The CDR3 DNA reads as TGTGCCAGCAGCTTGGTACGTGGCTCCCTCGTGAATCAGCCCCAGCATTTT.

CDR3 in DNA: TGCGCCAGCAGCCATCCTCTAGCCAAAAACATTCAGTACTTC. It encodes CASSHPLAKNIQYF. V usage is TRBV4-1 and J usage is TRBJ2-4, with D unclear. CDR3 length: 14 amino acids. Germline values: CDR1 MGHRA, CDR2 YSYEKL. Trimming removed 3 bases at V and 0 bases at J, with 6 bases between.

This clone showed up just once. The gene calls are TRBV6-2 or TRBV6-3 and TRBJ2-7, with 10 bases lining up with TRBD1. From germline, CDR1 is MNHEY and CDR2 SVGEGT. Trimming removed 4 bases from V and 5 bases from J; junction bases left unmatched: 14. The CDR3 covers 17 residues. The chain's CDR3 is CASSSRRLRGQGNEQYF. CDR3 DNA sequence: TGTGCCAGCAGTTCCCGTAGGTTGAGGGGACAGGGGAACGAGCAGTACTTC.

J is TRBJ2-7 and V is TRBV23-1; 7 bases are a match to TRBD2. TRBV23-1 is given ORF status, its function remaining uncertain. This CDR3 is built from 14 residues. The V segment lost 2 bases and the J segment 8 bases; nucleotides outside the gene matches: 9. The CDR3 region is CASSQRTPGRKQYF. The CDR3 coding sequence is TGCGCCAGCAGTCAAAGGACACCCGGGAGGAAGCAGTACTTC.

This clone has only one observation. V gene TRBV7-9 combines with J gene TRBJ2-2; D unresolved. V lost 3 bases to trimming and J lost 7 bases, with 12 bases between them. The CDR3 is 14 amino acids. Germline V gene data show CDR1 as SEHNR and CDR2 as FQNEAQ (reference sequence). The CDR3 region is CASSFYYHGGELFF. CDR3 coding DNA: TGTGCCAGCAGCTTCTACTACCATGGCGGGGAGCTGTTTTTT.

V and J are TRBV2 and TRBJ2-3; a weak D match, TRBD1 (5 bases). Germline CDR1 reads SNHLY; CDR2 reads FYNNEI. The ends were cut back, 4 bases at V and 1 base at J, with 9 bases in the middle. The CDR3 runs 14 residues. The CDR3 is CASSGTGRTDTQYF. The CDR3 region has the DNA TGTGCCAGCAGTGGAACAGGACGCACAGATACGCAGTATTTT.

The chain joins TRBV19 to TRBJ2-5, with TRBD2 matching over 9 bases. Trimming cost V 1 base and J 4 bases; bases outside gene matches: 7. The germline V gene has CDR1 LNHDA and CDR2 SQIVND (reference sequence). CDR3 length: 16 residues. DNA for the CDR3: TGTGCCAGTAGTATAGCGGGCGGGAGGGCCCGAGAGACCCAGTACTTC. It yields the protein CASSIAGGRARETQYF.

The chain joins TRBV28 to TRBJ2-7, with TRBD2 as a possible D gene (5 bases). This CDR3 is 17 amino acids long. Germline CDR1 reads MDHEN; CDR2 reads SYDVKM. Trimming shortened V by 2 bases and J by 3 bases, and 20 bases separated the two germline ends. The CDR3 nucleotides are TGTGCCAGCAGTTTAGGAGGAACGACGCCCGAAGACTACGAGCAGTACTTC. Amino acids: CASSLGGTTPEDYEQYF.

This chain connects TRBV24-1 to TRBJ2-2; 7 nucleotides match TRBD1. CDR1 KGHDR and CDR2 SFDVKD come from the germline V gene. This CDR3 spans 15 amino acids. The trim removed 7 bases at V and 4 bases at J, leaving 8 bases unmatched. The CDR3 nucleotides are TGTGCCACCAGCCCGACAGGGTCGAGCACCGGGGAGCTGTTTTTT. It codes for CATSPTGSSTGELFF.